These T cell receptor beta chains were read from a single sample in a study of shared clonotypes between healthy human individuals. The method was immunoSEQ multiplex PCR; TCRdb's version includes in-frame clones alone and lacks a portion of them. The repertoire includes some 2,000,000 clones, approximately 95% of them detected once, and roughly 0.13% sits in the top ten. Sequencing was performed on naive CD4+ T cells sorted from blood. These receptors were taken from a man aged 18 to 30 in good health. Each CDR3 is given with its conserved first and last residue. Fields, in order: J gene, V gene, D gene, clone size, CDR3 protein, CDR3 DNA. A D gene is named only where the DNA matches it firmly. For some rows the clone size is stated as once, few or many, or as a class when expanded; others skip it.

>TRBJ2-5|TRBV4-1|-|-
CASSQDGKTQYF
TGCGCCAGCAGCCAAGATGGAAAGACCCAGTACTTC
>TRBJ2-1|TRBV28|-|once
CASTPTPRSSYNEQFF
TGTGCCAGCACCCCAACCCCCAGGAGCTCCTACAATGAGCAGTTCTTC
>TRBJ2-7|TRBV2|-|-
CASSDRGRGYEQYF
TGTGCCAGCAGTGACCGGGGGCGAGGCTACGAGCAGTACTTC
>TRBJ1-5|TRBV19|TRBD1|once
CASKGQGNSNQPQHF
TGTGCCAGCAAAGGACAGGGGAATAGCAATCAGCCCCAGCATTTT
>TRBJ2-2|TRBV5-1|TRBD2|-
CASSERGALSTGELFF
TGCGCCAGCAGCGAGCGGGGGGCTTTGAGCACCGGGGAGCTGTTTTTT
>TRBJ2-6|TRBV9|-|-
CASEMAGANVLTF
TGTGCCAGCGAGATGGCTGGGGCCAACGTCCTGACTTTC
>TRBJ2-3|TRBV28|TRBD2|-
CASSWVGGEGYTDTQYF
TGTGCCAGCAGTTGGGTCGGAGGGGAGGGTTACACAGATACGCAGTATTTT
>TRBJ1-1|TRBV6-5|-|once
CASSTPRGGSGEAFF
TGTGCCAGCAGTACTCCACGGGGGGGGTCTGGTGAAGCTTTCTTT
>TRBJ1-1|TRBV7-9|-|-
CASSLNEAPPSEAFF
TGTGCCAGCAGCCTGAATGAGGCTCCTCCTTCTGAAGCTTTCTTT
>TRBJ2-7|TRBV14|-|-
CASSQDPRQGKGSYEQYF
TGTGCCAGCAGCCAAGATCCCCGACAAGGAAAAGGGAGCTACGAGCAGTACTTC
>TRBJ2-1|TRBV4-1|-|-
CASSHLTDRSYNEQFF
TGCGCCAGCAGCCATCTCACAGACCGCTCCTACAATGAGCAGTTCTTC
>TRBJ2-1|TRBV11-2|TRBD1|-
CASSSPGQGNEQFF
TGTGCCAGCAGCTCACCGGGACAGGGGAATGAGCAGTTCTTC
>TRBJ1-2|TRBV4-1|-|-
CASRKGGNYGYTF
TGCGCCAGCAGAAAGGGGGGAAACTATGGCTACACCTTC
>TRBJ1-2|TRBV28|-|-
CASSLPENYGYTF
TGTGCCAGCAGTCTCCCAGAGAATTATGGCTACACCTTC
>TRBJ2-7|TRBV14|TRBD2|-
CASSLMRGRSYEQYF
TGTGCCAGCAGCCTTATGCGGGGGAGGTCCTACGAGCAGTACTTC
>TRBJ2-5|TRBV4-1|TRBD2|-
CASSRTSGGVSQETQYF
TGCGCCAGCAGCCGGACTAGCGGGGGGGTGAGCCAAGAGACCCAGTACTTC
>TRBJ2-4|TRBV2|-|-
CASSAVEGYIQYF
TGTGCCAGCAGCGCCGTCGAGGGATACATTCAGTACTTC
>TRBJ2-5|TRBV11-1|-|-
CASSLAGRGMWETQYF
TGTGCCAGCAGCTTAGCGGGCAGGGGAATGTGGGAGACCCAGTACTTC
>TRBJ2-1|TRBV30|TRBD2|-
CAWNRGLSGWFF
TGTGCCTGGAACCGTGGCCTTAGCGGGTGGTTCTTC
>TRBJ2-7|TRBV9|-|-
CASSVADSYEQYF
TGTGCCAGCAGCGTAGCAGACTCCTACGAGCAGTACTTC
>TRBJ2-7|TRBV6-5|-|-
CASSFPGLNYEQYF
TGTGCCAGCAGTTTCCCGGGACTTAACTACGAGCAGTACTTC
>TRBJ1-5|TRBV6-1|-|-
CASSEDWMNQPQHF
TGTGCCAGCAGTGAAGATTGGATGAATCAGCCCCAGCATTTT
>TRBJ1-2|TRBV28|-|-
CASSLWGDNYGYTF
TGTGCCAGCAGTTTGTGGGGGGACAACTATGGCTACACCTTC
>TRBJ1-1|TRBV11-2|-|-
CASSKGATGTEAFF
TGTGCCAGCAGCAAAGGGGCAACGGGGACTGAAGCTTTCTTT
>TRBJ2-3|TRBV2|-|-
CASRLQASTDTQYF
TGTGCCAGCAGGCTTCAGGCTAGCACAGATACGCAGTATTTT
>TRBJ2-1|TRBV2|-|-
CASSERGWGGLVSASNEQFF
TGTGCCAGCAGTGAAAGGGGCTGGGGGGGCTTAGTTTCCGCCAGCAATGAGCAGTTCTTC
>TRBJ2-7|TRBV27|-|-
CASSPWGSYEQYF
TGTGCCAGCTCTCCTTGGGGTTCCTACGAGCAGTACTTC
>TRBJ2-2|TRBV7-2|-|once
CASSPRATTNTGELFF
TGTGCCAGCAGCCCCAGAGCTACAACGAACACCGGGGAGCTGTTTTTT
>TRBJ2-3|TRBV27|-|once
CASSRAGTDTQYF
TGTGCCAGCAGTCGGGCGGGCACAGATACGCAGTATTTT
>TRBJ1-1|TRBV5-1|TRBD1|-
CASSPQGGNTEAFF
TGCGCCAGCAGCCCGCAGGGGGGGAACACTGAAGCTTTCTTT
>TRBJ2-1|TRBV11-2|TRBD2|-
CASSLLSAGRYNEQFF
TGTGCCAGCAGCTTATTATCAGCGGGACGCTACAATGAGCAGTTCTTC
>TRBJ1-4|TRBV2|-|once
CASSPLPAATNEKLFF
TGTGCCAGCAGCCCCCTTCCGGCAGCAACTAATGAAAAACTGTTTTTT
>TRBJ2-3|TRBV18|-|-
CASSPFSTDTQYF
TGTGCCAGCTCACCCTTTAGCACAGATACGCAGTATTTT
>TRBJ1-4|TRBV5-1|-|-
CASSLIPATNEKLFF
TGCGCCAGCAGCTTGATACCGGCAACTAATGAAAAACTGTTTTTT
>TRBJ1-6|TRBV5-5|TRBD1|-
CASSPSGPGTGAYNSPLHF
TGTGCCAGCAGCCCCTCCGGTCCCGGGACAGGGGCCTATAATTCACCCCTCCACTTT
>TRBJ2-2|TRBV7-7|TRBD2|-
CASSAGLAGAGELFF
TGTGCTAGCAGCGCCGGACTAGCGGGAGCCGGGGAGCTGTTTTTT
>TRBJ1-4|TRBV27|-|once
CASSPSVGQGGDEKLFF
TGTGCCAGCAGTCCATCCGTTGGGCAGGGTGGTGATGAAAAACTGTTTTTT
>TRBJ1-6|TRBV6-6|TRBD1|once
CASSYGGQFNSPLHF
TGTGCCAGCAGTTACGGGGGACAGTTCAATTCACCCCTCCACTTT
>TRBJ2-7|TRBV28|-|-
CACLDSAYEQYF
TGTGCCTGCCTGGACAGCGCCTACGAGCAGTACTTC
>TRBJ1-5|TRBV15|TRBD1|-
CATSSSQGSDEHF
TGTGCCACCAGCAGTTCACAGGGGTCGGATGAACATTTT
>TRBJ1-6|TRBV28|TRBD1|-
CASSPGQGLNSPLHF
TGTGCCAGCAGTCCGGGACAGGGATTGAATTCACCCCTCCACTTT
>TRBJ2-2|TRBV30|-|-
CAWSAQGSEMAGELFF
TGTGCCTGGAGTGCCCAGGGAAGTGAAATGGCCGGGGAGCTGTTTTTT
>TRBJ2-2|TRBV7-9|TRBD1|-
CASRRGQGPTGELFF
TGTGCCAGCAGACGAGGACAGGGACCCACCGGGGAGCTGTTTTTT